This T cell receptor beta chain derives from a study of vaccination and CD4 T cells after COVID-19. The CDR3 is made up of 21 amino acids. Trimming took 3 bases from V and 0 from J; bases not matched to a gene: 17. Germline-derived CDR1 and CDR2 are SGHTA and FQGTGA. With the Oncomine TCR Beta short-read assay, DNA from cultured CD4+ T cells was sequenced. TCRdb called the PCR reads again in MiXCR, with one record for every CDR3 protein. Of 20,000 to 25,000 distinct CDR3 sequences listed, roughly 52% were seen once; the top ten hold almost 6%. Regarding treatment: approximately 9-day PBMC culture with coronavirus spike peptide pools or control peptides (ViraFEST assay). This clonotype was seen only once. Its antigen is currently unknown.

This clonotype was obtained from a human donor who had recovered from COVID-19. The material sequenced was CD4+ T cells from blood, cultured in vitro. This chain uses TRBV7-3 with TRBJ2-1; 10 nucleotides align to TRBD2. CDR3 DNA: TGTGCCAGCAGCTTTTGGGGGGCAGGGACTAGCGTTGCTAGCTCCTACAATGAGCAGTTCTTC. It specifies CASSFWGAGTSVASSYNEQFF.